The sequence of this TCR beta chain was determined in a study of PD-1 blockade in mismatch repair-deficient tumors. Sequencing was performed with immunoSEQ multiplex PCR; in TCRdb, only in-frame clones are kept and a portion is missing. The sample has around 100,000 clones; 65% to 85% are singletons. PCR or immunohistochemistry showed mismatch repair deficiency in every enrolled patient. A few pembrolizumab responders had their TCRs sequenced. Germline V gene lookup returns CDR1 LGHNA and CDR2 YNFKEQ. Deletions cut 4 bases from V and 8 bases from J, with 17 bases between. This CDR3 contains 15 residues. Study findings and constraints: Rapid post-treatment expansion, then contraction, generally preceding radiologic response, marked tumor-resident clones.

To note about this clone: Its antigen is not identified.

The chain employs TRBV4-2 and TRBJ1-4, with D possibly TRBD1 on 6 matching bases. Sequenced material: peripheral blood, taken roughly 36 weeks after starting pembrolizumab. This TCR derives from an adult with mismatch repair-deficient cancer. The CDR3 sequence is CASSREWGQPEKLFF. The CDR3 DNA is TGTGCCAGCAGCCGCGAGTGGGGGCAACCCGAAAAACTGTTTTTT.